The T cell receptor (beta chain) under discussion was sequenced for a study of shared clonotypes between healthy human individuals. As regards this clone: Its antigen is as yet unknown.

Trimming removed 3 bases from V and 2 bases from J, with 5 bases in between. Germline V gene sequence: CDR1 DFQATT, CDR2 SNEGSKA (reference sequence). The CDR3 consists of 11 residues. Whole-study results and caveats: Donor clonotype sharing was expected to depend on sequencing depth. Generally, naive subsets came out with larger estimated richness than memory subsets.

The table came from immunoSEQ multiplex PCR; TCRdb's copy has only in-frame clones and leaves some out. Among around 640,000 clones listed, 90% to 97% were seen once. Only CD45RO-negative cells positively selected for CCR7 counted as naive CD8 cells, so terminally differentiated effector memory CD45RA+ cells were excluded. Material: naive CD8+ T cells sorted from blood. The clonotype originates from a woman between 25 and 40 years old in good health. The V call is TRBV20-1, the J call TRBJ2-7, with no clear D. CDR3 bases: TGCAGTGCTAGCTGGGCCTACGAGCAGTACTTC. This encodes CSASWAYEQYF.